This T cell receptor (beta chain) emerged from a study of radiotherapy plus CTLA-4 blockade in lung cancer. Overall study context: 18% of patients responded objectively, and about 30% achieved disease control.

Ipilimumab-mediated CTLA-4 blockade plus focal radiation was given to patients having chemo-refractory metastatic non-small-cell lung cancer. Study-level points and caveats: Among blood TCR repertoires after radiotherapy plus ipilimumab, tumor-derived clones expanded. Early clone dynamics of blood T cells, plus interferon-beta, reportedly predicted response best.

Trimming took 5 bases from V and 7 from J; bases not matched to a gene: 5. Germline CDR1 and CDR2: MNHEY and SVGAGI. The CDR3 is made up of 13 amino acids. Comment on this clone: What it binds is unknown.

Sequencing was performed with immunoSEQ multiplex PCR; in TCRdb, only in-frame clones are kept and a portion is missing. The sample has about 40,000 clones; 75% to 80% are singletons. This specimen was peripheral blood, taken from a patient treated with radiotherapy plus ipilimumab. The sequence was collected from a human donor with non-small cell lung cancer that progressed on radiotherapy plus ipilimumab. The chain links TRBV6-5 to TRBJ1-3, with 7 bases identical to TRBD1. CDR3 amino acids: CASSPAGGNTIYF. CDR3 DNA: TGTGCCAGCAGTCCGGCAGGGGGTAACACCATATATTTT.